The 15 T cell receptor beta chains in this list originate from one sample, sequenced in a study of shared clonotypes between healthy human individuals (dated by TCRdb to 2020 to 2022). The receptor library was made with the immunoSEQ multiplex PCR assay. TCRdb took this table from immuneACCESS and kept in-frame rearrangements with V and J called. Such tables lack part of the clones; where checked against another copy, unresolved V genes explain under half of the gap, and the rest is unexplained. For this sample the table gives over 400,000 clones, of which more than 65% were detected only once. Clones ranked in the top ten supply 10% to 15% of the sample. Specimen: PBMCs. All receptors derive from a woman in her thirties or forties in good health. Some clones in this sample may be carry-over from other donors' samples.

On this clone: Within the sample, other DNA sequences also encode this same CDR3. The CDR3 region is CSVGARGETQYF. The CDR3 coding sequence is TGCAGCGTGGGGGCGAGGGGAGAGACCCAGTACTTC. The rearrangement joins TRBV29-1 to TRBJ2-5; perhaps TRBD1 as D (6 bases). Trimming stripped 6 bases from V and 4 bases from J, with 12 bases between. The CDR3 is 12 residues long. The germline V gene encodes CDR1 SQVTM and CDR2 ANQGSEA.

As to this clone: A far larger clone differs by one base, so this is likely a read error. This chain links TRBV5-4 with TRBJ1-1, with 9 bases matching TRBD1. Germline V lookup: CDR1 SGHNT, CDR2 YYREEE (reference sequence). The CDR3 is made up of 16 amino acids. DNA for the CDR3: TGTGCCAGCAGCTCGGGGACAGGGCTTTCTAACACTGAAGCTTTATTT. This gives the protein CASSSGTGLSNTEALF.

This chain links TRBV18 with TRBJ2-7; a weak D match, TRBD1 (5 bases). V was cut by 2 bases and J by 1 base, with 9 bases left in between. This CDR3 is built from 14 residues. CDR1 and CDR2 (germline): KGHSH, LQKENI. The CDR3 region has the DNA TGTGCCAGCTCACCAGGGGCCGGGTCCTACGAGCAGTACTTC. It is translated as CASSPGAGSYEQYF.

The chain carries TRBV28 and TRBJ1-5; 7 positions agree with TRBD1. This CDR3 has 14 amino acids. Germline assignment: CDR1 MDHEN and CDR2 SYDVKM. Trimming cost V 5 bases and J 1 base; bases outside gene matches: 2. In DNA, the CDR3 is TGTGCCAGCAGTAGACAGGGAAGCAATCAGCCCCAGCATTTT. Translated: CASSRQGSNQPQHF.

This clone has at least ten counts. The V gene is TRBV30, the J gene TRBJ2-1, with D perhaps TRBD2 (6 bases). Germline CDR1 and CDR2: GTSNPN and SVGIG (reference sequence). With 2 bases removed from V and 9 bases from J, the gap between germline ends came to 14 bases. CDR3 size: 13 residues. The CDR3 is CAWSTWSGLEQFF. CDR3 sequence (DNA): TGTGCCTGGAGTACTTGGAGCGGGCTTGAGCAGTTCTTC.

J is TRBJ2-7 and V is TRBV5-5; D may be TRBD1 or TRBD2 (5 bases each). The germline CDR1 and CDR2 sequences are SGHKS and YYEKEE (reference sequence). This CDR3 comprises 12 residues. The V end lost 1 base, the J end lost 7 bases, and 9 bases lay between the germline ends. The DNA of the CDR3 is TGTGCCAGCAGCTTGTATGGGGGAGAGCAGTACTTC. This codes for CASSLYGGEQYF. Full variable domain (outside the CDR3, taken from reference TRBV5-5 and TRBJ2-7): DAGVTQSPTHLIKTRGQQVTLRCSPISGHKSVSWYQQVLGQGPQFIFQYYEKEERGRGNFPDRFSARQFPNYSSELNVNALLLGDSALYLCASSLYGGEQYFGPGTRLTVT.

The chain has TRBV6-5 and TRBJ1-1; TRBD1 matches at 11 bases. Germline V lookup: CDR1 MNHEY, CDR2 SVGAGI. The CDR3 runs to 15 residues. V gave up 5 bases and J gave up 1 base; unmatched junction bases: 3. The CDR3 nucleotides read TGTGCCAGCAGTCCGGACAGGGGGCCGAACACTGAAGCTTTCTTT. Its protein product is CASSPDRGPNTEAFF.

V usage is TRBV10-3 and J usage is TRBJ2-3; 8 nucleotides match TRBD2. This CDR3 contains 16 residues. With 2 bases clipped from V and 5 bases from J, the junction kept 9 bases outside the gene matches. The germline V gene encodes CDR1 ENHRY and CDR2 SYGVKD. CDR3 sequence reads: CAISEGSGGPEDTQYF. The CDR3 coding sequence is TGTGCCATCAGTGAGGGGTCGGGAGGGCCAGAAGATACGCAGTATTTT.

The chain couples TRBV7-9 to TRBJ2-7; TRBD1 is a possible D gene (6 bases). The ends were cut back, 3 bases at V and 2 bases at J, with 11 bases in the middle. This CDR3 is built from 14 residues. In germline, CDR1 is SEHNR, CDR2 FQNEAQ (reference sequence). The CDR3 coding sequence is TGTGCCAGCAGCTTCTACAGGGATACCTACGAGCAGTACTTC. Protein product: CASSFYRDTYEQYF.

For this clone: With only one base between it and a far larger clone, this is likely a read error. The sample holds other DNA sequences that translate to the same CDR3. This chain joins TRBV5-1 and TRBJ2-7, with TRBD2 matching over 9 bases. The CDR3 loop spans 14 amino acids. The germline V gene has CDR1 SGHRS and CDR2 YFSETQ. After removal of 6 bases from V and 7 bases from J, the junction contained 11 bases not matched to a gene. CDR3 region: CASNSGSLSHEQYF. The CDR3 DNA sequence: TGCGCCAGCAATAGCGGGAGTCTCTCCCATGAGCAGTACTTC.

In DNA form, the CDR3 reads TGTGCCAGCATACGACCTCCAGGGGGTGGCAATCAGCCCCAGCATTTT. Its translation is CASIRPPGGGNQPQHF. V usage is TRBV25-1 and J usage is TRBJ1-5; 7 bases match TRBD1. V lost 7 bases and J lost 2; bases outside the gene matches: 11. CDR3 length: 16 residues. Per germline, CDR1 MGHDK and CDR2 SYGVNS.

This clone appeared once. Mismatch with germline at one junction end may stem from a read error. The chain uses TRBV30 and TRBJ2-3; D call uncertain. Germline V gene data show CDR1 as GTSNPN and CDR2 as SVGIG (reference sequence). This CDR3 is built from 14 residues. The CDR3 here is CAWSVGLSTYTQYF. In DNA, the CDR3 is TGTGCCTGGAGTGTAGGGCTTAGCACATATACACAGTATTTT.

In its sample, this clone was seen a few times. This rearrangement joins TRBV5-6 to TRBJ2-7; TRBD2 matches at 7 bases. Germline values: CDR1 SGHDT, CDR2 YYEEEE. Trimming cost V 3 bases and J 4 bases; bases outside gene matches: 13. The CDR3 spans 16 residues. CDR3 sequence (DNA): TGTGCCAGCAGCTCCCGGACGTCGGGGGGATCATACGAGCAGTACTTC. Amino acid sequence: CASSSRTSGGSYEQYF. The full variable domain, completed using reference TRBV5-6 and TRBJ2-7, is DAGVTQSPTHLIKTRGQQVTLRCSPKSGHDTVSWYQQALGQGPQFIFQYYEEEERQRGNFPDRFSGHQFPNYSSELNVNALLLGDSALYLCASSSRTSGGSYEQYFGPGTRLTVT.

As for this clone: This probably arose from a read error, given a far larger clone one base away. The gene calls are TRBV30 and TRBJ2-5; 8 nucleotides align to TRBD2. TRBJ2-7 explains the end of the DNA better; the J call may be wrong. Germline CDR1 reads GTSNPN; CDR2 reads SVGIG (reference sequence). This CDR3 is 15 amino acids long. The CDR3 coding sequence is TGTGCCTGGAGTGTGGTAGCGGGAAGGGCCTACGAGCAGTACTTC. It encodes CAWSVVAGRAYEQYF.

The CDR3 sequence: CASSVGTKYYEQYF. CDR3 nucleotide sequence: TGTGCCAGCAGCGTAGGGACAAAGTACTACGAGCAGTACTTC. The rearrangement links TRBV9 to TRBJ2-7; a weak D match, TRBD1 (5 bases). V gave up 0 bases and J gave up 3 bases, with 10 bases separating them. This CDR3 has 14 amino acids. CDR1 is SGDLS, CDR2 YYNGEE, per germline.